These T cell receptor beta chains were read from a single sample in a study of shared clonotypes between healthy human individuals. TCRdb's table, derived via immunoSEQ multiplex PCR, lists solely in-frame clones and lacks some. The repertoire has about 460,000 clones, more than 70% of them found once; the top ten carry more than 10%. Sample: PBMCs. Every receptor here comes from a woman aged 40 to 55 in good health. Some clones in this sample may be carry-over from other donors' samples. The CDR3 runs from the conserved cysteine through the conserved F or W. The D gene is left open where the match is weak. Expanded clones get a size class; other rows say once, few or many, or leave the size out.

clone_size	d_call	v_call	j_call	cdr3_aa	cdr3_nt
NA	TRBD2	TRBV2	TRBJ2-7	CASSEVGLESSGNYEQYF	TGTGCCAGCAGTGAAGTGGGCCTGGAGTCTAGCGGAAACTACGAGCAGTACTTC
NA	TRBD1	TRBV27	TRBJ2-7	CASSFSMGQGNSYEQYF	TGTGCCAGCAGTTTCTCCATGGGACAGGGTAACTCCTACGAGCAGTACTTC
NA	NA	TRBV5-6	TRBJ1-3	CASSPQGAGNTIYF	TGTGCCAGCAGCCCTCAGGGAGCTGGAAACACCATATATTTT
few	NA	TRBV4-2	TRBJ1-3	CASSQELGDRSGNTIYF	TGTGCCAGCAGCCAAGAGTTGGGCGACCGCTCTGGAAACACCATATATTTT
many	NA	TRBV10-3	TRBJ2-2	CAIRGVGQNTGELFF	TGTGCCATCCGTGGGGTAGGACAGAACACCGGGGAGCTGTTTTTT
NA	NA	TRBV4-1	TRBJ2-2	CASSQGIPAPGELFF	TGCGCCAGCAGCCAAGGTATCCCGGCGCCCGGGGAGCTGTTTTTT
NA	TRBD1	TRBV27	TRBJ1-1	CASSNPGQGSFF	TGTGCCAGCAGCAATCCGGGACAGGGTTCTTTCTTT
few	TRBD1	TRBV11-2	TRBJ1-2	CASSLTPDRGIGYTF	TGTGCCAGCAGCCTAACTCCCGACAGGGGGATTGGCTACACCTTC
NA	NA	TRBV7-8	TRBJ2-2	CASSLITGELFF	TGTGCCAGCAGCCTCATTACCGGGGAGCTGTTTTTT
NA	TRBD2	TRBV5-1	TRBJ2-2	CASSSGGTSTGELFF	TGCGCCAGCAGCTCTGGGGGGACTAGCACCGGGGAGCTGTTTTTT
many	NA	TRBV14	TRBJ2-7	CASSQGMPDSYEQYF	TGTGCCAGCAGCCAAGGAATGCCAGATTCCTACGAGCAGTACTTC
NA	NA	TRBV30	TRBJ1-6	CAWSVPGSNSPLHF	TGTGCCTGGAGTGTACCCGGCAGCAATTCACCCCTCCACTTT
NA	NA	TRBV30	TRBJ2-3	CAYRRRGLFTDTQYF	TGTGCTTACAGGAGGAGGGGCCTTTTCACAGATACGCAGTATTTT
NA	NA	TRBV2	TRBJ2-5	CASSERVETQYF	TGTGCCAGCAGTGAGCGGGTGGAGACCCAGTACTTC
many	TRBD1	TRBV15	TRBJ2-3	CATSRGQGFSTDTQYF	TGTGCCACCAGCAGGGGACAGGGTTTTAGCACAGATACGCAGTATTTT
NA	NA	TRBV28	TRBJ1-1	CASSLLPQGGNTEAFF	TGTGCCAGCAGTTTACTACCACAGGGAGGGAACACTGAAGCTTTCTTT
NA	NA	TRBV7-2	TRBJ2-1	CASSRDPNLNEQFF	TGTGCCAGCAGCCGGGACCCGAACCTCAATGAGCAGTTCTTC
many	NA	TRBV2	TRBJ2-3	CARAMDIPNLASDTQYF	TGTGCTAGAGCGATGGACATACCCAATCTCGCTTCAGATACGCAGTATTTT
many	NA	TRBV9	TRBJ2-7	CASSPFEGFYEQYF	TGTGCCAGCAGCCCATTTGAGGGCTTCTACGAGCAGTACTTC
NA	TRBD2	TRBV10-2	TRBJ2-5	CASKPGLAGGAETQYF	TGCGCCAGCAAACCGGGACTAGCGGGAGGAGCCGAGACCCAGTACTTC
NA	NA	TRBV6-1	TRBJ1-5	CASSRGSDQPQHF	TGTGCCAGCAGTCGGGGGTCCGATCAGCCCCAGCATTTT
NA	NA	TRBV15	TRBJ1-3	CATSSSTGSSGNTIYF	TGTGCCACCAGCAGCTCGACAGGCTCCTCCGGAAACACCATATATTTT
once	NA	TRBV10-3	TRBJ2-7	CAISDLGMGYEQYF	TGTGCCATCAGTGATCTGGGGATGGGGTACGAGCAGTACTTC
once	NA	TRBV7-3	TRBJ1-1	CASSSQAGMNTEAFF	TGTGCCAGCAGCTCCCAGGCGGGGATGAACACTGAAGCTTTCTTT
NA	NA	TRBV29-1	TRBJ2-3	CSVEDHGARRAVSTDTQYF	TGCAGCGTTGAAGATCATGGGGCGAGGAGGGCAGTCAGCACAGATACGCAGTATTTT
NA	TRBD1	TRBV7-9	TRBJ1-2	CASSVGTGADYGYTF	TGTGCCAGCAGCGTAGGGACAGGGGCGGACTATGGCTACACCTTC
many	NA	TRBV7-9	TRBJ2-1	CASSLAGENNEQFF	TGTGCCAGCAGCTTAGCGGGAGAGAACAATGAGCAGTTCTTC
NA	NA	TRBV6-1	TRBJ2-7	CASRGRTTYEQYF	TGTGCCAGCAGGGGACGGACAACCTACGAGCAGTACTTC
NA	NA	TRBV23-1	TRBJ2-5	CASTQAQETQYF	TGCGCCAGCACACAGGCCCAAGAGACCCAGTACTTC
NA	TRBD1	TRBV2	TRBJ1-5	CASSTTGTGVNQPQHF	TGTGCCAGCAGCACCACCGGGACAGGGGTCAATCAGCCCCAGCATTTT
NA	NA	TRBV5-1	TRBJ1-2	CASSLDSGNYGYTF	TGCGCCAGCAGCTTGGACAGTGGAAACTATGGCTACACCTTC
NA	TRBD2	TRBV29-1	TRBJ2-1	CSVDPSGSSYNEQFF	TGCAGCGTTGATCCTAGCGGGAGCTCCTACAATGAGCAGTTCTTC
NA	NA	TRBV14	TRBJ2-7	CASSPGDQSYEQYF	TGTGCCAGCAGCCCAGGGGACCAATCCTACGAGCAGTACTTC
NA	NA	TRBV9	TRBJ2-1	CASSVASGAYNEQFF	TGTGCCAGCAGCGTAGCAAGCGGCGCCTACAATGAGCAGTTCTTC
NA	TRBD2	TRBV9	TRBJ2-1	CASSDQGLAGEPEFF	TGTGCCAGCAGCGACCAGGGACTAGCGGGAGAGCCCGAGTTCTTC
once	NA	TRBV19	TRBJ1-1	CASRMEGHMNTEAFF	TGTGCCAGTAGAATGGAGGGACACATGAACACTGAAGCTTTCTTT
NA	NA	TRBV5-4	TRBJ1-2	CASSLDKYGYTF	TGTGCCAGCAGCTTGGACAAATATGGCTACACCTTC
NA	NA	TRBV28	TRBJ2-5	CASSNTTGEGVQETQYF	TGTGCCAGCAGTAACACAACAGGGGAGGGGGTCCAAGAGACCCAGTACTTC
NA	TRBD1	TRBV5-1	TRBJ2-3	CASSSGQGGADTQYF	TGCGCCAGCAGCTCAGGACAGGGCGGAGCAGATACGCAGTATTTT
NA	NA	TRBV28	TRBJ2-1	CASSLRDNYNEQFF	TGTGCCAGCAGTCTTCGGGACAACTACAATGAGCAGTTCTTC
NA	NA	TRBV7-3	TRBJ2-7	CASSPAEQYF	TGTGCCAGCAGCCCGGCCGAGCAGTACTTC
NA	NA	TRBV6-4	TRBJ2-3	CASSHPGADTQYF	TGTGCCAGCAGTCACCCCGGGGCTGATACGCAGTATTTT
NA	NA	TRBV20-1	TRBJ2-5	CSATQETQYF	TGCAGTGCAACCCAAGAGACCCAGTACTTC
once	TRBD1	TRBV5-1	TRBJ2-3	CASSTTGTGGADTQYF	TGCGCCAGCAGCACGACCGGGACAGGGGGGGCAGATACGCAGTATTTT
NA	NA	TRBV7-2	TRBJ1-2	CASSSDRMVGYTF	TGTGCCAGCAGTTCTGACAGGATGGTGGGCTACACCTTC
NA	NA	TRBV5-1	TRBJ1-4	CASSLVGDGREKLFF	TGCGCCAGCAGCTTGGTAGGGGACGGACGGGAAAAACTGTTTTTT
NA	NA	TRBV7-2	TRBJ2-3	CASSAHALASSTDTQYF	TGTGCCAGCAGCGCCCATGCCCTAGCGTCTAGCACAGATACGCAGTATTTT
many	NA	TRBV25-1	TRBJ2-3	CASSLRVTDTQYF	TGTGCCAGCAGTCTGCGGGTCACAGATACGCAGTATTTT
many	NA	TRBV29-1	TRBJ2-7	CSVEGLSYEQYF	TGCAGCGTTGAGGGACTTTCCTACGAGCAGTACTTC
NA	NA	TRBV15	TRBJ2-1	CATSRPYNEQFF	TGTGCCACCAGCAGGCCATACAATGAGCAGTTCTTC
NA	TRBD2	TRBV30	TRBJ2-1	CAAPGLAGGGASYNEQFF	TGTGCCGCTCCGGGACTAGCGGGAGGAGGGGCCTCCTACAATGAGCAGTTCTTC
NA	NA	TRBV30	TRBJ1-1	CAWRFQINTEAFF	TGTGCCTGGAGGTTTCAGATCAACACTGAAGCTTTCTTT
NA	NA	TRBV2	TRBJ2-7	CASSEVGRGYGEQYF	TGTGCCAGCAGTGAGGTGGGGAGGGGGTATGGCGAGCAGTACTTC
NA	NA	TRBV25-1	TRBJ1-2	CASSEGGRGGYTF	TGTGCCAGCAGTGAGGGCGGTCGGGGGGGGTACACCTTC
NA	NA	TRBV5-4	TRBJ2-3	CASSIPGPITDTQYF	TGTGCCAGCAGCATTCCGGGACCCATCACAGATACGCAGTATTTT